Sequencing of this T cell receptor beta chain was carried out in a study of blood T cell repertoires in COVID-19. Overall study context: T cells, B-cell-depleted T cells, or PBMCs provided the cDNA or gDNA that served as material.

In the study's own analysis: Amplifying reference gene primers gave estimates of nucleated cell counts. Using immunoSEQ multiplex PCR, the repertoire was profiled, and TCRdb retains in-frame clones only, with some absent. V and J calls and clone size come straight from that table; D and trimming were deduced from the DNA. The sample records roughly 250,000 clones, 82% being singletons. The germline CDR1 and CDR2 sequences are KGHSH and LQKENI. The CDR3 extends over 14 amino acids. The ends were cut back, 4 bases at V and 3 bases at J, with 10 bases in the middle. The V and J genes are TRBV18 and TRBJ1-5; the D gene is possibly TRBD1 (6 bases). This receptor was taken from a woman aged 60-70 years with active or convalescent COVID-19. Sequencing was done on a sample of peripheral blood. The CDR3 DNA sequence: TGTGCCAGCTCACGACGGGACACCAATCAGCCCCAGCATTTT. Translating gives CASSRRDTNQPQHF.